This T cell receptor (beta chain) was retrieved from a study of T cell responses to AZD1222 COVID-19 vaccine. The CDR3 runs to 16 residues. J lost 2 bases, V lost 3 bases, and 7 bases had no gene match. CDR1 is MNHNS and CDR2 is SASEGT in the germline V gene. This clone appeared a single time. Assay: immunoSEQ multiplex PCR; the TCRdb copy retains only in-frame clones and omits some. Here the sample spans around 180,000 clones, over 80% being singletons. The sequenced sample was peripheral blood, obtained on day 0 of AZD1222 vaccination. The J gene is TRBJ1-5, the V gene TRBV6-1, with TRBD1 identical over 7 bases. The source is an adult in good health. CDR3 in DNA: TGTGCCAGCAGTGACCACAGGGGTTTCGGCAATCAGCCCCAGCATTTT. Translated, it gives CASSDHRGFGNQPQHF.